A selection of T cell receptor delta chains follows, all from one sample in a study of Vδ1+ human thymocytes. TCRdb ran CATT on the multiplex PCR reads. Of some 55,000 delta-chain clones listed, around a sixth are singletons. The source material was Vdelta1+ gamma-delta thymocytes from the thymus. The source of these receptors is a boy under three years old who had congenital heart surgery. Both conserved end residues are part of each CDR3. D genes are given only for firm matches. Clone size, where shown, is once, few, many, or a class for clones that have expanded.

TRDD3 | TRDJ1 | few | TRDV1 | CALGELSSLNWGIPSGLIF | TGTGCTCTTGGGGAACTTTCGTCGCTAAACTGGGGGATTCCCTCGGGACTCATCTTT
TRDD3 | TRDJ1 | NA | TRDV1 | CALGEFPFPHYWGILAADKLIF | TGTGCTCTTGGGGAATTCCCCTTCCCCCACTACTGGGGGATACTCGCTGCCGATAAACTCATCTTT
TRDD3 | TRDJ1 | medium-sized | TRDV2 | CAVVLGDTTDKLIF | TGTGCCGTGGTACTGGGGGATACGACCGATAAACTCATCTTT
TRDD3 | TRDJ1 | few | TRDV1 | CALGLGEAGGYGNTDKLIF | TGTGCTCTTGGTCTCGGGGAGGCTGGGGGATACGGGAACACCGATAAACTCATCTTT
TRDD3 | TRDJ1 | NA | TRDV1 | CALGVPFPKLGDTVDKLIF | TGTGCTCTTGGGGTTCCCTTCCCAAAACTGGGGGATACCGTCGATAAACTCATCTTT
TRDD2 | TRDJ1 | few | TRDV1 | CALGELPLFLLLGLYTDKLIF | TGTGCTCTTGGGGAACTCCCTCTCTTCCTACTACTGGGATTGTACACCGATAAACTCATCTTT
TRDD3 | TRDJ1 | many | TRDV2 | CACDTVIIGTRGDTPNDKLIF | TGTGCCTGTGACACCGTTATCATCGGTACTCGGGGGGATACGCCAAACGATAAACTCATCTTT
NA | TRDJ1 | few | TRDV1 | CALGNPILTDKLIF | TGTGCTCTTGGGAACCCCATACTCACCGATAAACTCATCTTT
TRDD3 | TRDJ1 | few | TRDV1 | CALGVRHSYELGDTRIDKLIF | TGTGCTCTTGGGGTGCGACATTCCTACGAACTGGGGGATACGCGAATCGATAAACTCATCTTT
TRDD3 | TRDJ1 | few | TRDV1 | CALGELIHRPILGDTRRTDKLIF | TGTGCTCTTGGGGAACTTATCCACAGGCCCATCCTGGGGGATACGCGTCGAACCGATAAACTCATCTTT
TRDD3 | TRDJ1 | NA | TRDV1 | CALGEWPLLGDKGALIF | TGTGCTCTTGGGGAATGGCCTTTACTGGGGGATAAAGGGGCACTCATCTTT
TRDD3 | TRDJ1 | few | TRDV1 | CALGGPFLQLLGEPRYKLIF | TGTGCTCTTGGGGGACCTTTCCTGCAACTCCTGGGGGAACCACGTTATAAACTCATCTTT
NA | TRDJ1 | NA | TRAV29/DV5 | CSVLLCSMRGGESSSFGDYWGTEYTDKLIF | NA
NA | TRDJ1 | few | TRDV1 | CALGEPLPILSKLIF | TGTGCTCTTGGGGAACCCCTTCCCATTTTAAGTAAACTCATCTTT
TRDD3 | TRDJ1 | NA | TRDV1 | CALGELRGDTPRTDKLIF | TGTGCTCTTGGGGAACTCCGGGGGGATACACCTCGGACCGATAAACTCATCTTT
TRDD3 | TRDJ1 | NA | TRDV1 | CALGDTPSWGIQASDKLIF | TGTGCTCTTGGGGATACACCTAGTTGGGGGATACAAGCATCCGATAAACTCATCTTT
TRDD3 | TRDJ1 | few | TRDV1 | CALGVYWGFRYTDKLIF | TGTGCTCTTGGGGTCTACTGGGGATTTCGGTACACCGATAAACTCATCTTT
TRDD3 | TRDJ1 | NA | TRDV1 | CALGELSVHHPGGYTDKLIF | TGTGCTCTTGGGGAACTATCAGTACATCACCCCGGGGGATATACCGATAAACTCATCTTT
NA | TRDJ1 | NA | TRDV1 | CALGTLKELIF | TGTGCCCTTGGCACCCTTAAGGAACTCATCTTT
NA | TRDJ1 | few | TRDV1 | CALGELAFYERGTYNPSPTRKLIF | TGTGCTCTTGGGGAACTAGCATTTTACGAACGGGGGACCTATAACCCCAGCCCAACTCGAAAACTCATCTTT
NA | TRDJ1 | NA | TRDV1 | CALGNPAPFPKSKGWDTATDKLIF | TGTGCTCTTGGGAATCCAGCCCCTTTTCCTAAAAGTAAAGGCTGGGACACCGCCACCGATAAACTCATCTTT
NA | TRDJ1 | few | TRDV1 | CALGEFEVNIRPSSWGTTDKLIF | TGTGCTCTTGGGGAATTCGAGGTAAATATCCGGCCTTCCTCCTGGGGGACCACCGATAAACTCATCTTT
NA | TRDJ1 | NA | TRDV1 | CALGELQPNSFAKLIF | TGTGCTCTTGGGGAACTTCAGCCAAATTCCTTTGCTAAACTCATCTTT
TRDD2 | TRDJ1 | NA | TRDV1 | CALGELPPFLQHTDKLIF | TGTGCTCTTGGGGAACTTCCCCCCTTCCTACAGCACACCGATAAACTCATCTTT
TRDD3 | TRDJ1 | few | TRDV1 | CALGEPDQTASPHTGGCVDKLIF | TGTGCTCTTGGGGAACCAGATCAGACGGCATCCCCCCATACTGGGGGATGTGTCGATAAACTCATCTTT
NA | TRDJ1 | NA | TRDV1 | CALGELKGAPSYTDKLIF | TGCGCTCTTGGGGAACTAAAGGGTGCCCCTTCATACACCGATAAACTCATCTTT
TRDD3 | TRDJ1 | few | TRDV1 | CALGGMQWGIRSHWGDKLIF | TGTGCTCTTGGGGGGATGCAATGGGGGATACGCTCCCACTGGGGCGATAAACTCATCTTT
NA | TRDJ1 | NA | TRDV1 | CALGEKPPSHGGGPFWDKLIF | TGTGCTCTTGGGGAAAAACCCCCTTCTCACGGAGGGGGGCCCTTCTGGGATAAACTCATCTTT
TRDD3 | TRDJ1 | NA | TRDV1 | CALGELEVYLLGIRTDKLIF | TGTGCTCTTGGGGAACTAGAGGTCTACCTCCTGGGGATACGCACCGATAAACTCATCTTT
NA | TRDJ1 | NA | TRDV1 | CALGENILWGFPSPDKLIF | TGTGCTCTTGGGGAAAATATCCTTTGGGGATTTCCCAGTCCCGATAAACTCATCTTT
NA | TRDJ2 | NA | TRDV1 | CALGELGNDSLTAQLFF | TGTGCTCTTGGGGAACTAGGGAACGATAGCTTGACAGCACAACTCTTCTTT
TRDD3 | TRDJ1 | NA | TRDV2 | CACDTATGGYAYTDKLIF | TGTGCCTGTGACACCGCTACTGGGGGATACGCTTACACCGATAAACTCATCTTT
TRDD3 | TRDJ1 | few | TRDV1 | CALGEGRMGDPAKYTDKLIF | TGTGCTCTTGGGGAAGGGCGTATGGGGGATCCCGCTAAGTACACCGATAAACTCATCTTT
TRDD3 | TRDJ1 | NA | TRDV1 | CALGEPLTDWGITDKLIF | TGTGCTCTTGGGGAACCCCTCACGGACTGGGGGATCACCGATAAACTCATCTTT
NA | TRDJ1 | NA | TRDV1 | CALGERSPVIGYTDKLIF | TGTGCTCTTGGGGAACGTTCGCCTGTAATCGGGTACACCGATAAACTCATCTTT
TRDD2 | TRDJ1 | few | TRDV1 | CALGELTPSYVWLHDNLIF | TGTGCTCTTGGGGAACTAACCCCTTCCTACGTTTGGCTCCATGATAACCTCATCTTT
TRDD2 | TRDJ1 | few | TRDV1 | CALGDPLPTRMYTDKLIF | TGTGCTCTTGGGGACCCGCTTCCTACGAGGATGTACACCGATAAACTCATCTTT
NA | TRDJ1 | few | TRDV3 | CAYKGPTPSFKLIF | TGTGCCTACAAGGGTCCTACGCCGAGCTTCAAACTCATCTTT
TRDD3 | TRDJ1 | few | TRDV1 | CALGKALSPKTGGYWDDKLIF | TGTGCTCTTGGGAAGGCCCTCTCCCCGAAAACTGGGGGATACTGGGACGATAAACTCATCTTT
TRDD3 | TRDJ1 | few | TRDV1 | CALGERLGDTTDKLIF | TGTGCTCTTGGGGAACGGCTAGGGGATACCACCGATAAACTCATCTTT
TRDD3 | TRDJ1 | few | TRDV1 | CALGELYGIPTKDTLHKLIF | TGTGCTCTTGGGGAACTTTATGGGATCCCTACTAAGGATACGCTTCATAAACTCATCTTT
NA | TRDJ1 | NA | TRDV1 | CALGELAVPGPKLIF | TGTGCTCTTGGGGAACTAGCCGTTCCGGGGCCTAAACTCATCTTT
TRDD3 | TRDJ1 | few | TRDV1 | CALGGRVLGDTRDRTDKLIF | TGTGCTCTTGGGGGAAGGGTACTGGGGGATACAAGGGATCGCACCGATAAACTCATCTTT
TRDD3 | TRDJ1 | NA | TRAV29/DV5 | CAASRVLRYWGIDKLIF | TGTGCCGCAAGCCGCGTCCTTCGGTACTGGGGGATAGATAAACTCATCTTT
NA | TRDJ1 | NA | TRDV1 | CALGEGRFDDKLIF | TGTGCTCTTGGGGAAGGACGGTTTGACGATAAACTCATCTTT
TRDD3 | TRDJ1 | NA | TRDV1 | CALGGTSFHRTGGWKELIF | TGTGCTCTTGGGGGGACTTCCTTCCACCGTACTGGGGGATGGAAGGAACTCATCTTT
TRDD3 | TRDJ1 | few | TRDV1 | CALGGVTRGSWGIGTDKLIF | TGTGCTCTTGGGGGAGTCACAAGGGGGTCCTGGGGGATTGGCACCGATAAACTCATCTTT